This TCR beta chain was captured in a study of T cells after yellow fever vaccination. The overall study: Preparation of fractions with low cell numbers was performed using SMART-Seq v4 Ultra Low Input.

The 5'RACE template-switching step produced TCR cDNA and added a universal primer site and UMIs. TCRdb fed the 5' RACE reads into MiXCR, producing one record per CDR3 protein. This sample carries 150,000 or so distinct CDR3 sequences, approximately 6.7% of them seen once, and the ten largest clones take 2.5% to 3%. Germline V gene data show CDR1 as SGHTA and CDR2 as FQGNSA. V lost 6 bases and J 5 bases, leaving 16 bases between the germline ends. This CDR3 spans 14 amino acids. V is TRBV7-2 and J is TRBJ2-5, with D possibly TRBD2 on 5 matching bases. The specimen was CD4+ T cells sorted from PBMCs, collected 5 days after the first yellow fever vaccination. The clonotype comes from a man younger than 35 who received the YFV17D yellow fever vaccine. The CDR3 DNA is TGTGCCAGCAGTTGGATAGCGAGTAGTGAGACCCAGTACTTC. This sequence encodes CASSWIASSETQYF.